Each of the 27 T cell receptor beta chains below was sequenced from the same sample in a study of blood T cell repertoires in COVID-19. Only in-frame clones appear in the TCRdb table, and some are missing; sequencing was by immunoSEQ multiplex PCR. The data hold 200,000 to 300,000 clones, with 82% observed a single time. The sequenced material came from peripheral blood. These receptor sequences come from a woman aged 80 or over with acute or convalescent COVID-19.

To note about this clone: This CDR3 is also generated by other DNA sequences in the sample. This chain connects TRBV7-9 to TRBJ2-1; TRBD2 might be the D (6 bases). CDR1 is SEHNR, CDR2 FQNEAQ, per germline (reference sequence). CDR3 length: 14 amino acids. V shed 5 bases and J shed 8 bases, with 16 bases lying between them. The CDR3 DNA is TGTGCCAGCAGCCCTGGACTACTAGGGGATGAGCAGTTCTTC. The encoded protein is CASSPGLLGDEQFF.

The table lists this clone with a few counts. The J gene is TRBJ2-3, the V gene TRBV3-1 (or the pseudogene TRBV3-2), with D possibly being TRBD2 (5 bases). Germline V gene sequence: CDR1 LGHDT, CDR2 YNNKEL (reference sequence). CDR3 length equals 14 residues. The V and J ends lost 1 base and 3 bases respectively, with 8 bases between them. Here the CDR3 reads CASSQGLSTDTQYF. The CDR3 nucleotides are TGTGCCAGCAGCCAAGGACTATCAACAGATACGCAGTATTTT.

The V and J genes are TRBV6-5 and TRBJ2-7, with 9 bases fitting TRBD1. Germline V gene lookup returns CDR1 MNHEY and CDR2 SVGAGI. The length of the CDR3 is 12 residues. Trimming at V came to 8 bases and at J to 4 bases, leaving 3 bases not matched to a gene. The CDR3 spells CASGTGQYEQYF. In DNA, the CDR3 is TGTGCCAGCGGGACAGGGCAGTACGAGCAGTACTTC.

The J gene is TRBJ2-5, the V gene TRBV7-6, with D possibly TRBD1 on 6 matching bases. The germline V gene encodes CDR1 SGHVS and CDR2 FNYEAQ. Deletions cut 3 bases from V and 5 bases from J, with 16 bases between. The CDR3 has 15 amino acids. CDR3 in amino acids: CASSFNTGTMETQYF. The CDR3 DNA reads TGTGCCAGCAGCTTTAATACAGGGACGATGGAGACCCAGTACTTC.

The chain joins TRBV7-8 to TRBJ2-7; TRBD2 agrees at 9 bases. This CDR3 contains 16 residues. Unmatched junction bases numbered 6, after V lost 3 bases and J lost 0 bases. The germline CDR1 and CDR2 sequences are SGHVS and FQNEAQ. CDR3 protein: CASSLGTSRSSYEQYF. Here the CDR3 DNA reads TGTGCCAGCAGCTTGGGGACTAGCAGAAGCTCCTACGAGCAGTACTTC.

This chain connects TRBV6-5 to TRBJ1-5; 7 bases align to TRBD1. Looked up from germline, CDR1 is MNHEY and CDR2 is SVGAGI. This CDR3 region has 15 residues. V lost 7 bases and J lost 0; bases outside the gene matches: 6. Written as DNA, the CDR3 is TGTGCCAGCAAGACAGGGTTTCATAGCAATCAGCCCCAGCATTTT. This gives the protein CASKTGFHSNQPQHF.

The CDR3: CASRHPTGRAFF. The CDR3 DNA reads as TGTGCCAGCAGACACCCGACAGGGCGGGCTTTCTTT. The chain employs TRBV6-6 and TRBJ1-1; 7 bases are shared with TRBD1. In germline, CDR1 is MNHNY, CDR2 SVGAGI (reference sequence). The trim removed 6 bases at V and 11 bases at J, leaving 9 bases unmatched. The CDR3 is 12 residues long.

The rearrangement links TRBV19 to TRBJ1-2; 8 nucleotides align to TRBD1. J was trimmed by 4 bases and V by 2 bases; bases with no gene match: 3. The CDR3 loop spans 14 amino acids. Germline V CDR1 and CDR2: LNHDA, SQIVND (reference sequence). The CDR3 nucleotides are TGTGCCAGTAGTATAACAGGGGGAAGCTATGGCTACACCTTC. It yields the protein CASSITGGSYGYTF.

V gene TRBV11-1 combines with J gene TRBJ1-1; TRBD1 might be the D (6 bases). This CDR3 spans 14 amino acids. Trimming shortened V by 5 bases and J by 6 bases, and 16 bases separated the two germline ends. Germline V gene lookup returns CDR1 SGHAT and CDR2 FQDESV (reference sequence). The CDR3 DNA sequence: TGTGCCAGCAGCCCTGGGGGGGGGCGAGCTGAAGCTTTCTTT. Protein product: CASSPGGGRAEAFF.

Regarding this clone: Other DNA sequences in this sample translate to the same CDR3. The V and J genes are TRBV18 and TRBJ1-1; D unresolved. Between the trimmed V and J ends, which lost 2 bases and 1 base, there was a span of 5 bases. There are 13 residues in the CDR3. Per the germline V gene, CDR1 is KGHSH and CDR2 is LQKENI. The CDR3 coding sequence is TGTGCCAGCTCACCAAACGGGAACACTGAAGCTTTCTTT. As protein: CASSPNGNTEAFF.

The DNA of the CDR3 is TGTGCCAGCAGTTCCATCGGAGCAACTAATGAAAAACTGTTTTTT. Translation gives CASSSIGATNEKLFF. This rearrangement joins TRBV28 to TRBJ1-4; D remains ambiguous. This CDR3 contains 15 residues. Germline-derived CDR1 and CDR2 are MDHEN and SYDVKM. The germline V and J ends were trimmed by 4 bases and 0 bases, with 9 bases remaining between them.

The chain recombines TRBV19 with TRBJ1-5; D is possibly TRBD1 (5 bases). Germline loops: CDR1 LNHDA, CDR2 SQIVND (reference sequence). This CDR3 region has 15 residues. Trimming pared 1 base from V and 4 bases from J, leaving 11 bases between. The CDR3 loop is CASSIGLRGNQPQHF. The CDR3 DNA sequence: TGTGCCAGTAGTATAGGATTGCGGGGGAATCAGCCCCAGCATTTT.

V usage is TRBV6-5 and J usage is TRBJ2-2; 8 bases map to TRBD2. Germline loops: CDR1 MNHEY, CDR2 SVGAGI. The CDR3 runs 15 residues. With V trimmed by 5 bases and J by 4 bases, 6 bases remained unmatched. In DNA form, the CDR3 reads TGTGCCAGCAGTACTCGGGGGGGGTTCACCGGGGAGCTGTTTTTT. This translates into CASSTRGGFTGELFF.

This chain joins TRBV4-1 and TRBJ1-4, with D possibly matching TRBD1 (5 bases). Germline CDR1 reads MGHRA; CDR2 reads YSYEKL. The CDR3 consists of 15 residues. Trimming took 1 base from V and 5 from J, leaving 11 bases between them. The CDR3: CASSQGQLLNEKLFF. CDR3 sequence (DNA): TGCGCCAGCAGCCAAGGACAGTTACTCAATGAAAAACTGTTTTTT.

The rearrangement uses TRBV4-2 and TRBJ1-1, with 7 bases fitting TRBD1. CDR3 size: 12 residues. With 4 bases clipped from V and 8 bases from J, the junction kept 4 bases outside the gene matches. The germline V gene has CDR1 LGHNA and CDR2 YNFKEQ. CDR3 sequence: CASSLTTGEAFF. CDR3 coding DNA: TGTGCCAGCAGCCTAACGACAGGGGAAGCTTTCTTT.

The chain has TRBV4-3 and TRBJ2-1, with 7 bases identical to TRBD2. Trimming took 2 bases from V and 10 from J; bases not matched to a gene: 11. CDR1 is LGHNA, CDR2 YSLEER, per germline. CDR3 length: 15 amino acids. The CDR3 reads CASSQQSGTTDEQFF. Here the CDR3 DNA reads TGCGCCAGCAGCCAACAAAGCGGGACTACGGACGAGCAGTTCTTC.

This chain links TRBV28 with TRBJ2-1; D ambiguous. The CDR3 runs to 11 residues. Germline assignment: CDR1 MDHEN and CDR2 SYDVKM. With 10 bases removed from V and 11 bases from J, the gap between germline ends came to 15 bases. The CDR3 loop reads CATQIWAKQFF. In DNA, the CDR3 is TGTGCCACCCAGATCTGGGCGAAGCAGTTCTTC.

This chain uses TRBV7-8 with TRBJ1-1; 7 bases map to TRBD1. V shed 5 bases and J 11 bases; nucleotides not matched to a gene: 8. The CDR3 totals 12 residues. The germline CDR1 and CDR2 sequences are SGHVS and FQNEAQ. Written as DNA, the CDR3 is TGTGCCAGCAGCCCGCCGACAGGGATGGCTTTCTTT. Translating gives CASSPPTGMAFF.

This rearrangement joins TRBV10-3 to TRBJ1-5; D is unclear. V was clipped by 3 bases and J by 0 bases, with 9 bases between them. Germline V lookup: CDR1 ENHRY, CDR2 SYGVKD. The CDR3 is 15 residues long. CDR3 amino acids: CAISDPRYSNQPQHF. The CDR3 coding sequence is TGTGCCATCAGTGACCCCAGATATAGCAATCAGCCCCAGCATTTT.

The chain employs TRBV18 and TRBJ2-5, with 11 nucleotides matching TRBD2. The CDR3 is made up of 17 amino acids. Unmatched junction bases numbered 13, after V lost 4 bases and J lost 6 bases. Germline V lookup: CDR1 KGHSH, CDR2 LQKENI. The CDR3 DNA reads TGTGCCAGCTCACTTGACCCCCGGTCTAGCGGGAGGAAGACCCAGTACTTC. This translates into CASSLDPRSSGRKTQYF.

V usage is TRBV18 and J usage is TRBJ1-1; TRBD1 is a possible D gene (6 bases). With 1 base removed from V and 0 bases from J, the gap between germline ends came to 15 bases. The CDR3 has 17 amino acids. Germline assignment: CDR1 KGHSH and CDR2 LQKENI. DNA of the CDR3: TGTGCCAGCTCACCACGGGGGGGCCAGGGGCTGAACACTGAAGCTTTCTTT. This sequence encodes CASSPRGGQGLNTEAFF.

This chain joins TRBV7-9 and TRBJ2-7, with 7 bases matching TRBD1. The CDR3 loop spans 13 amino acids. Germline CDR1 reads SEHNR; CDR2 reads FQNEAQ (reference sequence). After removal of 5 bases from V and 5 bases from J, the junction contained 6 bases not matched to a gene. For the CDR3, the DNA is TGTGCCAGCAGCCCGACAGGGTTCAACGAGCAGTACTTC. It encodes CASSPTGFNEQYF.

The rearrangement joins TRBV3-1 (or the pseudogene TRBV3-2) to TRBJ2-5; the match to TRBD2 covers 12 bases. V was clipped by 0 bases and J by 5 bases; unmatched bases: 10. The length of the CDR3 is 18 residues. Germline V CDR1 and CDR2: LGHDT, YNNKEL (reference sequence). CDR3 bases: TGTGCCAGCAGCCAAGATTGGGCTAGCGGGGGGGCTGGGGAGACCCAGTACTTC. It translates to CASSQDWASGGAGETQYF.

The V and J genes are TRBV27 and TRBJ1-5; 9 bases agree with TRBD1. Germline V gene lookup returns CDR1 MNHEY and CDR2 SMNVEV (reference sequence). Trimming cost V 5 bases and J 3 bases; bases outside gene matches: 8. This CDR3 spans 16 amino acids. This chain's CDR3 is CASSPTDRGHNQPQHF. The CDR3 DNA sequence: TGTGCCAGCAGTCCAACGGACAGGGGACACAATCAGCCCCAGCATTTT.

J is TRBJ1-1 and V is TRBV27; 7 bases map to TRBD1. J gave up 4 bases and V 2 bases, and 4 bases lay outside the gene matches. CDR1 is MNHEY, CDR2 SMNVEV, per germline (reference sequence). The CDR3 is made up of 14 amino acids. The chain's CDR3 is CASSLDRAGTEAFF. DNA for the CDR3: TGTGCCAGCAGTTTAGACAGGGCAGGCACTGAAGCTTTCTTT.

The V and J genes are TRBV27 and TRBJ1-1, with unresolved D. Germline V lookup: CDR1 MNHEY, CDR2 SMNVEV (reference sequence). The CDR3 totals 13 residues. V dropped 4 bases and J dropped 4 bases, with 10 bases sitting between them. CDR3 DNA sequence: TGTGCCAGCAGTTCCCGGGGATCCACTGAAGCTTTCTTT. It translates to CASSSRGSTEAFF.

The chain carries TRBV15 and TRBJ1-5; maybe TRBD1 (5 bases). Germline loops: CDR1 LNHNV, CDR2 YYDKDF (reference sequence). V was clipped by 3 bases and J by 9 bases, with 12 bases between them. The CDR3 runs 13 residues. CDR3 coding DNA: TGTGCCACCAGCAGGGATGGGACTCGGCCCCAGCATTTT. This encodes CATSRDGTRPQHF.